The clone carrying this TCR beta chain was seen ten or more times. The CDR3 is made up of 16 amino acids. Per germline, CDR1 LGHDT and CDR2 YNNKEL (reference sequence). The junction had 5 bases not matched to a gene; V was cut back by 4 bases and J by 0 bases. Diagnoses rested on clinical symptoms, serum thyroxine and TRAb, thyroid ultrasound and orbital computed tomography. The PBMCs studied were ones that came from 10 ml fresh peripheral blood. Amplification yielded TCR beta CDR3 regions, with RNA transcripts as the source. The TCR CDR3 first-round RT-PCR relied on the HTBI primer set. One entry per CDR3 protein results from TCRdb running MiXCR on the multiplex PCR reads. The sample includes about 640,000 distinct CDR3 sequences, roughly 14% of them seen just once. The sample originates from a study of T cells in Graves' hyperthyroidism and ophthalmopathy.

J is TRBJ2-1 and V is TRBV3-1, with 8 bases that match TRBD2. The sequence came from a woman between 45 and 65 years old with Graves' ophthalmopathy. The sequenced material came from blood. The CDR3 bases are TGTGCCAGCAGCCCGACCGGGACTAGCTCCTACAATGAGCAGTTCTTC. Residues: CASSPTGTSSYNEQFF.